A selection of T cell receptor beta chains follows, all from one sample in a study of T cell responses to AZD1222 COVID-19 vaccine. The repertoire was sequenced with immunoSEQ multiplex PCR; TCRdb's copy has only in-frame clones and lacks some. The top ten hold 15% to 20% of the sample, which has around 100,000 clones, 70% to 90% seen once. The specimen was peripheral blood, collected on day 0 of AZD1222 vaccination. All receptors derive from an adult in good health. Each CDR3 is given with its conserved first and last residue. The order of the fields is D gene, clone size, J gene, V gene, CDR3 protein, CDR3 DNA. The D gene is left open where the match is weak. The size entry is marked missing in some rows and otherwise reads once, few, many or a size class.

TRBD2,-,TRBJ2-5,TRBV3-1/TRBV3-2,CASSLLAGEETQYF,TGTGCCAGCAGCCTTCTAGCGGGTGAGGAGACCCAGTACTTC
-,once,TRBJ1-2,TRBV20-1,CSASLAGRSSYGYTF,TGCAGTGCTAGTCTTGCGGGGCGCAGTTCCTATGGCTACACCTTC
TRBD2,once,TRBJ2-3,TRBV7-3,CASSPGLASNTDTQYF,TGTGCCAGCAGCCCCGGACTAGCGAGTAACACAGATACGCAGTATTTT
TRBD1,-,TRBJ1-1,TRBV7-2,CASSLAATGGAGTEAFF,TGTGCCAGCAGCTTAGCAGCGACAGGGGGCGCTGGAACTGAAGCTTTCTTT
-,-,TRBJ2-1,TRBV5-6,CASLPQGLYNEQFF,TGTGCCAGCCTTCCCCAGGGACTTTACAATGAGCAGTTCTTC
TRBD1,-,TRBJ2-1,TRBV13,CASSLGTGLHEQFF,TGTGCCAGCAGCTTAGGGACAGGGCTCCATGAGCAGTTCTTC
-,-,TRBJ1-2,TRBV12-3/TRBV12-4,CASSLRENYGYTF,TGTGCCAGCAGTTTACGGGAGAACTATGGCTACACCTTC
TRBD1,-,TRBJ2-3,TRBV5-5,CASSIGQVYTDTQYF,TGTGCCAGCAGCATAGGACAGGTATACACAGATACGCAGTATTTT
-,medium-sized,TRBJ1-4,TRBV9,CASSPQDFMDEKLFF,TGTGCCAGCAGCCCTCAGGATTTCATGGATGAAAAACTGTTTTTT
-,-,TRBJ1-4,TRBV25-1,CASSEYRGKLFF,TGTGCCAGCAGTGAATACAGGGGAAAACTGTTTTTT
-,-,TRBJ1-5,TRBV29-1,CSVAGKDQPQHF,TGCAGCGTTGCGGGTAAGGATCAGCCCCAGCATTTT
-,-,TRBJ1-5,TRBV7-6,CASSLEQGNQPQHF,TGTGCCAGCAGCTTAGAACAGGGCAATCAGCCCCAGCATTTT
-,-,TRBJ2-5,TRBV7-2,CASSPLLDQETQYF,TGTGCCAGCAGCCCCCTCCTCGACCAAGAGACCCAGTACTTC
-,-,TRBJ1-2,TRBV11-2,CASSFSYEDGYTF,TGTGCCAGCAGCTTTTCCTACGAGGATGGCTACACCTTC
TRBD1,-,TRBJ2-5,TRBV6-2/TRBV6-3,CASSYGTGLETQYF,TGTGCCAGCAGTTACGGGACAGGGTTAGAGACCCAGTACTTC
TRBD1,-,TRBJ2-1,TRBV19,CASSSPRDRGRDEQFF,TGTGCCAGTAGTTCCCCCCGGGACAGGGGGAGGGATGAGCAGTTCTTC